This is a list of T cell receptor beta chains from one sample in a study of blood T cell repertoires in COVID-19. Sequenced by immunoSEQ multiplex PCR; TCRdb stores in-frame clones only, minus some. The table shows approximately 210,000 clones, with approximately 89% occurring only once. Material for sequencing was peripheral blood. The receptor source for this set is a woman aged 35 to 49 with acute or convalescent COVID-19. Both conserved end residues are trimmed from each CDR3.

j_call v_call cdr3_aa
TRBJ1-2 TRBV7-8 ASSLVGTPYGYT
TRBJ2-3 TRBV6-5 ASSYSGSGTDTQY
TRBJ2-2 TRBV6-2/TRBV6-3 ASSYLRGAIGELF
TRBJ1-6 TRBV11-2 ASSLSGTAYNSPLH
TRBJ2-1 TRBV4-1 ASSQLRLYNEQF
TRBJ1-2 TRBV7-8 ASSPRDRYKDAYGYT
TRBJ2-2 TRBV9 ASSVGSSGGNTGELF
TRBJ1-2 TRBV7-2 ASSLSQGANYGYT
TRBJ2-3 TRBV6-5 ASRSPVDTQY
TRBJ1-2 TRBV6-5 ASSPQGDGYT
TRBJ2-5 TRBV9 ASSVFAGGPETQY
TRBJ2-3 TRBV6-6 ASSLRLAGGGGTDTQY
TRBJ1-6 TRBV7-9 ASSLAQGHSPLH
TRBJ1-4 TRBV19 ASSRGGPNEKLF
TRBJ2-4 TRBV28 ASGLAGGPDIQY
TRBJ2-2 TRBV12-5 ASGLVIGEPTGELF
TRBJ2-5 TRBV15 ATSSWGGTQYQETQY
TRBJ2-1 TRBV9 ASSARHPLQNEQF
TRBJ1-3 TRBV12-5 ASGPWDRGYGGNTIY
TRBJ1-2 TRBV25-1 ASSGRGGDLNYGYT
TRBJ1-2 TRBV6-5 ASSLTENYGYT
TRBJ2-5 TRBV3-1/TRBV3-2 ASSRNRGQETQY
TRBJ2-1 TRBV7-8 ASSLLAGRGNEQF
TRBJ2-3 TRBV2 ASRPGQYTDTQY
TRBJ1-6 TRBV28 ASRRQAISYNSPLH
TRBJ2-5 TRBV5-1 ASSLGQYQETQY
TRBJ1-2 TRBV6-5 ASSSGGQGEYGYT
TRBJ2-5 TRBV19 ASSIVSQGARKETQY
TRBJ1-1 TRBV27 ASSFGLDRGEAF
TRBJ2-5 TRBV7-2 ASSLAASGGAQETQY
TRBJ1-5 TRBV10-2 ASTTGVRGNQPQH
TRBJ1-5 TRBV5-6 ASSLQGRRGQPQH
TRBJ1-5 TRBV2 ASKPGGQLGNQPQH
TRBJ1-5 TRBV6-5 ASSKAGGIGQPQH
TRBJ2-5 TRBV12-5 ASGLVLEVLEETQY
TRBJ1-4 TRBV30 AWSVGGGGEKLF
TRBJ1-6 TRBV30 AWMGGRPLAGRSPLH
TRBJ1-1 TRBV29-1 SALPPRVNTEAF
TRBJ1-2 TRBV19 ASSPGQGFGGYT
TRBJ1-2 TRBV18 ASSPIDRAERGYT
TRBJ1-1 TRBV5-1 ATPWDRGLNTEAF
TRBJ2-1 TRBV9 ASSVTGVTYNEQF
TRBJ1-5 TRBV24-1 ATSDTGSYQPQH
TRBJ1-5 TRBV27 ASSGRGAGAQPQH
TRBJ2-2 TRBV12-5 ASGYMTRTGELF
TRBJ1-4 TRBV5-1 ASSRGSTNEKLF